The table lists the clone carrying this TCR beta chain with many counts. No antigen is known for it. This record comes from a study of CD8 T cells in ankylosing spondylitis. General study points: As for the disease-linked clones, they showed a CD8+ phenotype and occurred at relatively low frequencies in peripheral blood.

TCRdb passed the 5' RACE reads through MiXCR, listing each CDR3 protein once. The sample includes 180,000 or so distinct CDR3 sequences, 11% seen only once; the top ten take roughly 29%. The germline V gene has CDR1 DFQATT and CDR2 SNEGSKA (reference sequence). The CDR3 runs 13 residues. After removal of 5 bases from V and 6 bases from J, the junction contained 8 bases not matched to a gene. The source of this sequence is a male donor with ankylosing spondylitis or in good health (not recorded which). The specimen was blood, either unsorted or a sorted T cell fraction (not recorded which). The chain combines TRBV20-1 with TRBJ2-3; 7 bases fit TRBD2. CDR3 coding DNA: TGCAGTGCTCGACCGGGGGGTCGGGATACGCAGTATTTT. It yields the protein CSARPGGRDTQYF.